This T cell receptor beta chain emerged from a study of blood T cells in healthy people across ages. The germline CDR1 and CDR2 sequences are DFQATT and SNEGSKA (reference sequence). CDR3 size: 16 residues. Trimming stripped 0 bases from V and 4 bases from J, with 19 bases between. Combining a sample-barcoded 5' primer with a J-beta primer mix, a second PCR ran for roughly 7 to 12 cycles. Each cDNA was tagged by a template-switch adaptor containing 12 random nucleotides. TCRdb re-called the 5' RACE reads with MiXCR, one entry per CDR3 protein. Of 850,000 to 1,300,000 distinct CDR3 sequences listed, 45% are singletons.

The sample taken for sequencing was blood. The TCR comes from a woman in her sixties in good health. The chain links TRBV20-1 to TRBJ2-7; no firm D call. Here the CDR3 DNA reads TGCAGTGCTAGAGAGGTAGGGCGTAGCCTACGATACGAGCAGTACTTC. Its translation: CSAREVGRSLRYEQYF.